These 7 T cell receptor beta chains were sequenced from one sample in a study of cytomegalovirus exposure and HLA in healthy donors. Primers for the PCR totalled 60 Vbeta and 13 Jbeta. Sequencing used immunoSEQ multiplex PCR; TCRdb keeps in-frame clones, though not all of them. The sample lists more than 100,000 clones; around three quarters were seen once. The sequencing input was PBMCs. Receptor source: a woman between 18 and 30 years old in good health and CMV-seropositive.

The chain is built from TRBV19 and TRBJ1-5; 10 bases map to TRBD1. CDR1 and CDR2 (germline): LNHDA, SQIVND (reference sequence). The CDR3 has 13 amino acids. The V gene end was trimmed by 8 bases and the J gene end by 6 bases; junction bases not matched to a gene: 4. Here the CDR3 DNA reads TGTGCCAGTGGACAGGGGGTCAGTCAGCCCCAGCATTTT. Residues: CASGQGVSQPQHF.

This clone was observed a single time. The chain employs TRBV21-1 and TRBJ2-1; the table gives TRBD2 as D, unverified against the DNA. TRBV21-1 is listed as a pseudogene. The length of the CDR3 is 22 residues. The CDR3 nucleotides read TGTGCCAGCAGCCACCCCCGGGACAGGGGACTAGCGGGTCTCTGGGGGTACAATGAGCAGTTCTTC. This codes for CASSHPRDRGLAGLWGYNEQFF.

The chain uses TRBV5-1 and TRBJ2-5; 10 positions match TRBD2. From germline, CDR1 is SGHRS and CDR2 YFSETQ. Germline trimming cut 4 bases from V and 4 bases from J; bases unmatched to any gene: 10. CDR3 size: 16 residues. The CDR3 nucleotides read TGCGCCAGCAGCCGCACCCTAGCGGGGGCTCGAGAGACCCAGTACTTC. Its translation is CASSRTLAGARETQYF.

This clone was detected a few times. J is TRBJ2-7 and V is TRBV5-1, with TRBD2 as a possible D gene (6 bases). V gave up 4 bases and J gave up 6 bases, with 11 bases separating them. Germline V gives CDR1 SGHRS, CDR2 YFSETQ. The CDR3 length is 12 residues. The CDR3 sequence is CASSRVGGEQYF. CDR3 in DNA: TGCGCCAGCAGCCGGGTGGGGGGCGAGCAGTACTTC.

The J gene is TRBJ2-2, the V gene TRBV7-9; 10 nucleotides align to TRBD1. CDR3 length: 16 residues. Germline V gives CDR1 SEHNR, CDR2 FQNEAQ (reference sequence). The J segment lost 3 bases and the V segment lost 4 bases, leaving 5 bases of the junction unmatched. CDR3 coding DNA: TGTGCCAGCAGCTCCCTCGGGACAGGGGACACCGGGGAGCTGTTTTTT. The encoded protein is CASSSLGTGDTGELFF. The complete variable domain, with remaining parts taken from reference TRBV7-9 and TRBJ2-2, reads DTGVSQNPRHKITKRGQNVTFRCDPISEHNRLYWYRQTLGQGPEFLTYFQNEAQLEKSRLLSDRFSAERPKGSFSTLEIQRTEQGDSAMYLCASSSLGTGDTGELFFGEGSRLTVL.

CDR3 DNA: TGTGCCATCAGTGAGCCCCTGCGGGGGGGCATATACAATGAGCAGTTCTTC. Translating it yields CAISEPLRGGIYNEQFF. The V and J genes are TRBV10-3 and TRBJ2-1; 9 bases are shared with TRBD2. Germline-derived CDR1 and CDR2 are ENHRY and SYGVKD. J lost 4 bases, V lost 2 bases, and 9 bases had no gene match. The CDR3 runs to 17 residues.

The chain is built from TRBV19 and TRBJ2-3; D not certain. This CDR3 region has 14 residues. With 1 base removed from V and 0 bases from J, the gap between germline ends came to 5 bases. The V gene's germline CDR1 is LNHDA and CDR2 SQIVND (reference sequence). The CDR3 DNA is TGTGCCAGTAGTATAGGTATTAGCACAGATACGCAGTATTTT. Translating gives CASSIGISTDTQYF.